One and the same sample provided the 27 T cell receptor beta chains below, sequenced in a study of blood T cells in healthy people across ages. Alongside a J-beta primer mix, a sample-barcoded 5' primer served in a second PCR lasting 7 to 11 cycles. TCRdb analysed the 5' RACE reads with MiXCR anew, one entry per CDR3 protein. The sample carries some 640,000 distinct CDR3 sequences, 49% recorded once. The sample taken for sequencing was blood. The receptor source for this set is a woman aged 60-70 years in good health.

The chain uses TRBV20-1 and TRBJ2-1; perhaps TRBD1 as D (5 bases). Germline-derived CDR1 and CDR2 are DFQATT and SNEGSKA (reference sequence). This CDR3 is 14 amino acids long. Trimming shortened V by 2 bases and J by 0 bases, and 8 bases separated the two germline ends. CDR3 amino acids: CSARNQGSYNEQFF. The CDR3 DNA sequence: TGCAGTGCTAGAAATCAGGGCTCCTACAATGAGCAGTTCTTC.

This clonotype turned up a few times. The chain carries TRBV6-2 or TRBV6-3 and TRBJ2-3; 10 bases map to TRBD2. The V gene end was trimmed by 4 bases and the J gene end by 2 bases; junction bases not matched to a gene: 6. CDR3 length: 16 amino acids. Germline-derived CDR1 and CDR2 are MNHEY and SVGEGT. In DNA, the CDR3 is TGTGCCAGCAGTTCCGGACTAGCGGATGACACAGATACGCAGTATTTT. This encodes CASSSGLADDTDTQYF.

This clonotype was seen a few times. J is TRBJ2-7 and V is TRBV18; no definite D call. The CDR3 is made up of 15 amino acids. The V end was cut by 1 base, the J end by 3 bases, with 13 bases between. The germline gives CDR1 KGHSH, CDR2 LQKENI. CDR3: CASSPQRITNYEQYF. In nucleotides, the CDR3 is TGTGCCAGCTCACCACAGCGCATAACAAACTACGAGCAGTACTTC.

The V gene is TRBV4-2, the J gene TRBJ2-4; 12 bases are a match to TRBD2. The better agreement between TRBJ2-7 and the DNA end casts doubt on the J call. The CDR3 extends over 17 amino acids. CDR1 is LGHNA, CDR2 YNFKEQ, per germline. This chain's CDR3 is CASSLRTSGVANYEQYF. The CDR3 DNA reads TGTGCCAGCAGCCTTCGGACTAGCGGGGTGGCTAATTACGAGCAGTACTTC.

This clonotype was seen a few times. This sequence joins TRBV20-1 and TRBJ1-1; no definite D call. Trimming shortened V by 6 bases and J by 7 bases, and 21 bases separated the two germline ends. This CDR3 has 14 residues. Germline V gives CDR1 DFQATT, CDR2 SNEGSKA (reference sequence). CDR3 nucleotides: TGCAGTGCAAATCGGGGAAACCACGCCAATGAAGCTTTCTTT. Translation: CSANRGNHANEAFF.

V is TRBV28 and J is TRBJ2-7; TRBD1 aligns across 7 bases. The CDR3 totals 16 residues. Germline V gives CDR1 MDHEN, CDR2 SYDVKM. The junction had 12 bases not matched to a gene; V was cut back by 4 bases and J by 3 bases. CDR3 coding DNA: TGTGCCAGCAGTTCACCCAAGGGCAGGGGGAACTACGAGCAGTACTTC. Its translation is CASSSPKGRGNYEQYF.

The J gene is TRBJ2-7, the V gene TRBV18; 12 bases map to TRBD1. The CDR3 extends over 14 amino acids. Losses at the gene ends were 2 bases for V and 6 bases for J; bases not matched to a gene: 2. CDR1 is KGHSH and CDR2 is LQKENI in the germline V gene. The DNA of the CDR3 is TGTGCCAGCTCACCAAGGGACAGGGGGCGCGAGCAGTACTTC. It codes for CASSPRDRGREQYF. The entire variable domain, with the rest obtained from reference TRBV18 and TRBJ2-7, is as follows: NAGVMQNPRHLVRRRGQEARLRCSPMKGHSHVYWYRQLPEEGLKFMVYLQKENIIDESGMPKERFSAEFPKEGPSILRIQQVVRGDSAAYFCASSPRDRGREQYFGPGTRLTVT.

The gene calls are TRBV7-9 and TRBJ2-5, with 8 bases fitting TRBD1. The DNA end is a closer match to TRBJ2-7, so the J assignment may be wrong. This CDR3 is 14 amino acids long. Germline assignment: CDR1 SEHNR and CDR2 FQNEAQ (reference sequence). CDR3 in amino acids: CASSTGQGLDEQYF. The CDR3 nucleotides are TGTGCCAGCAGCACCGGACAGGGTCTGGACGAGCAGTACTTC.

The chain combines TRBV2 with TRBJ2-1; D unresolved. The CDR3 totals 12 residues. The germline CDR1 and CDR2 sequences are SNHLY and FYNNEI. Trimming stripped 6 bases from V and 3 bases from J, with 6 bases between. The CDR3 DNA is TGTGCCAGCAGAGGATACTACAATGAGCAGTTCTTC. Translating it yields CASRGYYNEQFF. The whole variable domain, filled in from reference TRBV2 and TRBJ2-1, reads EPEVTQTPSHQVTQMGQEVILRCVPISNHLYFYWYRQILGQKVEFLVSFYNNEISEKSEIFDDQFSVERPDGSNFTLKIRSTKLEDSAMYFCASRGYYNEQFFGPGTRLTVL.

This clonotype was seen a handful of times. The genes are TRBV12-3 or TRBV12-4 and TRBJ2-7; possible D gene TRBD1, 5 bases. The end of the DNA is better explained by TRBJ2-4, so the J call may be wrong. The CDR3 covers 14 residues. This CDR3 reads CASSSVGRWNIQYF. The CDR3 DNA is TGTGCCAGCAGTTCCGTGGGGCGCTGGAACATTCAGTACTTC.

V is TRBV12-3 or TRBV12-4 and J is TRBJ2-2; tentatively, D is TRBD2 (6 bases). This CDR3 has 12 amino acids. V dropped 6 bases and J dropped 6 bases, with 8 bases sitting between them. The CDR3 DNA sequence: TGTGCCAGCAGCTGGGGGGCCGGGGAGCTGTTTTTT. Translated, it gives CASSWGAGELFF.

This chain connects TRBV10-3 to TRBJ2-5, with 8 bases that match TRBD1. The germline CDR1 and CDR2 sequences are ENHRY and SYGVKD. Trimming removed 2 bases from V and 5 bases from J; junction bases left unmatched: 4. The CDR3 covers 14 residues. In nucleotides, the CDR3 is TGTGCCATCAGTGAGGGCAGGGGGCTGGAGACCCAGTACTTC. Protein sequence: CAISEGRGLETQYF.

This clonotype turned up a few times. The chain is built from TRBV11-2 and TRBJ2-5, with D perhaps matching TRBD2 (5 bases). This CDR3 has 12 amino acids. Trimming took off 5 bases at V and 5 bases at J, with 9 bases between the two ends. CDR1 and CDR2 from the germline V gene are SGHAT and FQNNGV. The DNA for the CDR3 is TGTGCCAGCAGCGGACGGAGGGAGACCCAGTACTTC. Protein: CASSGRRETQYF.

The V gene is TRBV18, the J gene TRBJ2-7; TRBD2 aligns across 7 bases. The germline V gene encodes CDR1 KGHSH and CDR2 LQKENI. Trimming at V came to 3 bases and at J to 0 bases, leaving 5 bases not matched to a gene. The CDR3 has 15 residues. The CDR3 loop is CASSPVAGDSYEQYF. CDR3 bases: TGTGCCAGCTCACCGGTGGCGGGGGACTCCTACGAGCAGTACTTC.

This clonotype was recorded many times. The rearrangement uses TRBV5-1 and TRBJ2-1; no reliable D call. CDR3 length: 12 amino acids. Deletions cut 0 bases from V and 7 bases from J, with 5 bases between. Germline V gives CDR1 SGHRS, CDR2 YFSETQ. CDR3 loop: CASSLVWNEQFF. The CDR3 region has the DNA TGCGCCAGCAGCTTGGTATGGAATGAGCAGTTCTTC.

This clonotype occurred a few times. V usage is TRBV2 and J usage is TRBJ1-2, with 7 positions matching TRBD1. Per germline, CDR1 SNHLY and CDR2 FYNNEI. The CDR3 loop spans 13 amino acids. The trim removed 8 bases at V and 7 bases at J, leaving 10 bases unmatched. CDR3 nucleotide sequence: TGTGCCAGCCGGGAACAGGGGATCGCTGGCTACACCTTC. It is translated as CASREQGIAGYTF. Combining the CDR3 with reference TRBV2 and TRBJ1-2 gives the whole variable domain EPEVTQTPSHQVTQMGQEVILRCVPISNHLYFYWYRQILGQKVEFLVSFYNNEISEKSEIFDDQFSVERPDGSNFTLKIRSTKLEDSAMYFCASREQGIAGYTFGSGTRLTVV.

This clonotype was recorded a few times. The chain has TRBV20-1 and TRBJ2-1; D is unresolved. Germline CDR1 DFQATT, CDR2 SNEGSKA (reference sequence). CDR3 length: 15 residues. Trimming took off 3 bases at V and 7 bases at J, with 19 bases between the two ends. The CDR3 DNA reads TGCAGTGCTAGGCCCATTGGAAGCAGCTTAAATGAGCAGTTCTTC. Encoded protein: CSARPIGSSLNEQFF.

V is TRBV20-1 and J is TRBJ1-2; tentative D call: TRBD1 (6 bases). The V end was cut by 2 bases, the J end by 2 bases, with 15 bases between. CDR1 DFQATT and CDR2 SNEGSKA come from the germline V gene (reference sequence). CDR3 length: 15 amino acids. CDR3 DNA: TGCAGTGCTAGAAGGGGCCAGGGGCGGAACTATGGCTACACCTTC. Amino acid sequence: CSARRGQGRNYGYTF.

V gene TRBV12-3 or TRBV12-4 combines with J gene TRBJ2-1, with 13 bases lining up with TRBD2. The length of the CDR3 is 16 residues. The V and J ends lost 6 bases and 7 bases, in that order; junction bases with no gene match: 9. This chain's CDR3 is CASSLQLAGGVNEQFF. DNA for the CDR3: TGTGCCAGCAGCCTCCAACTAGCGGGAGGGGTAAATGAGCAGTTCTTC.

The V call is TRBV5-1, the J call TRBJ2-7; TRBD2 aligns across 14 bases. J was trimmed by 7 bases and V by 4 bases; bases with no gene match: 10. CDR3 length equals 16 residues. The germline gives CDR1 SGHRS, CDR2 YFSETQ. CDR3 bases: TGCGCCAGCAGCAAGGGACTAGCGGGAGCTAGCAATGAGCAGTACTTC. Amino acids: CASSKGLAGASNEQYF.

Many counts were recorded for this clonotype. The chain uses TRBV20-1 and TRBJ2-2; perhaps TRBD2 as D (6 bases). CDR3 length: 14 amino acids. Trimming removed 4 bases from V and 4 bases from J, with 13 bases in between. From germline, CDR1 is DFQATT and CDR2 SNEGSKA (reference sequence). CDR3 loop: CSATGTDFTGELFF. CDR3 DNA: TGCAGTGCTACGGGGACTGATTTCACCGGGGAGCTGTTTTTT.

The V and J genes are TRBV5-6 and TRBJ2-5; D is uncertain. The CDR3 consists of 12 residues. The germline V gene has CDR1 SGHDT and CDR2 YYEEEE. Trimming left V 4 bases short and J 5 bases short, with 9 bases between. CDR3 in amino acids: CASSRRWETQYF. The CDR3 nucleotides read TGTGCCAGCAGCCGAAGGTGGGAGACCCAGTACTTC.

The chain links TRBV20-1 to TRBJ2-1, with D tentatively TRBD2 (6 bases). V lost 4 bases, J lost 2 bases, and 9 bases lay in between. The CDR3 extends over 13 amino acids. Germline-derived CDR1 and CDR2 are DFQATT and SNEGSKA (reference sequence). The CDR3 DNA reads TGCAGTGCTACTAGCGACCCCTACAATGAGCAGTTCTTC. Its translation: CSATSDPYNEQFF.

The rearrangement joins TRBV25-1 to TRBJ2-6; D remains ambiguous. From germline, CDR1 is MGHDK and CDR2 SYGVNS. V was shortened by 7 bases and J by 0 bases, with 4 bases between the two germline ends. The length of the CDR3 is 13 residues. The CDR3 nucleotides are TGTGCCAGCACTCCCTCTGGGGCCAACGTCCTGACTTTC. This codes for CASTPSGANVLTF.

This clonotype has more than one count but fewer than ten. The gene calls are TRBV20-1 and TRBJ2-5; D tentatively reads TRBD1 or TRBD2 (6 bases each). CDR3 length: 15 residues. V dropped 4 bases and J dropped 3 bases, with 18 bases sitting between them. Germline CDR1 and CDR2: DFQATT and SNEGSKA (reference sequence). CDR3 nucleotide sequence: TGCAGTGCTACCCAGATGGGGAGGACAGAAGAGACCCAGTACTTC. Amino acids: CSATQMGRTEETQYF.

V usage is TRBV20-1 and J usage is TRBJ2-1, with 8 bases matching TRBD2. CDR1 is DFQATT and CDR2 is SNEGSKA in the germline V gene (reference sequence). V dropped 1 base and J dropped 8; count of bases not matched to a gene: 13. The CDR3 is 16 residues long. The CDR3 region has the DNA TGCAGTGCTAGAGGCCCTAGGAGCGGGAGTGTCGATGAGCAGTTCTTC. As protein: CSARGPRSGSVDEQFF.

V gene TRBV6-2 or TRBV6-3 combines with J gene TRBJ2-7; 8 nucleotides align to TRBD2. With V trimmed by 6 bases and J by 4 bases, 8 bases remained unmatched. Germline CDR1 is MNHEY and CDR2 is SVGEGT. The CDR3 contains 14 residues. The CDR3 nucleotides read TGTGCCAGCAGCCGAGCGGGAGTAAGTTACGAGCAGTACTTC. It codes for CASSRAGVSYEQYF.